These 22 T cell receptor beta chains were all obtained from the same sample, sequenced in a study of blood T cell repertoires in COVID-19. TCRdb keeps only in-frame clones here, not all; method: immunoSEQ multiplex PCR. Of 75,000 to 100,000 clones listed, 81% are singletons. Sequenced sample: peripheral blood. These receptors were taken from a woman older than 75 with acute or convalescent COVID-19.

The chain links TRBV11-2 to TRBJ2-3; perhaps TRBD2 as D (7 bases). This CDR3 region has 16 residues. Germline values: CDR1 SGHAT, CDR2 FQNNGV. V was shortened by 1 base and J by 2 bases, with 13 bases between the two germline ends. Written as DNA, the CDR3 is TGTGCCAGCAGCTTAGGACGGGGGGCCTCCACAGATACGCAGTATTTT. Its translation is CASSLGRGASTDTQYF. The whole variable domain, remainder taken from reference TRBV11-2 and TRBJ2-3, is EAGVAQSPRYKIIEKRQSVAFWCNPISGHATLYWYQQILGQGPKLLIQFQNNGVVDDSQLPKDRFSAERLKGVDSTLKIQPAKLEDSAVYLCASSLGRGASTDTQYFGPGTRLTVL.

V gene TRBV2 combines with J gene TRBJ1-2, with 9 bases that match TRBD1. This CDR3 spans 14 amino acids. Per germline, CDR1 SNHLY and CDR2 FYNNEI. The V and J ends lost 7 bases and 6 bases, in that order; junction bases with no gene match: 9. The CDR3: CASTESRTGDGYTF. In DNA form, the CDR3 reads TGTGCCAGCACCGAAAGTCGGACAGGGGATGGCTACACCTTC.

The chain links TRBV18 to TRBJ2-1, with D perhaps TRBD1 (5 bases). Germline CDR1 reads KGHSH; CDR2 reads LQKENI. V lost 0 bases to trimming and J lost 11 bases, with 14 bases between them. There are 14 residues in the CDR3. The CDR3 sequence is CASSPPDTYYQQFF. Written as DNA, the CDR3 is TGTGCCAGCTCACCACCGGACACTTACTATCAGCAGTTCTTC.

This clone was found a few times. The J gene is TRBJ2-5, the V gene TRBV4-2; 13 bases align to TRBD2. The CDR3 is 15 residues long. V shed 5 bases, J shed 2 bases, and the junction held 2 bases outside the gene matches. From germline, CDR1 is LGHNA and CDR2 YNFKEQ. This chain's CDR3 is CASSALAGGQETQYF. The CDR3 DNA reads TGTGCCAGCAGCGCACTAGCGGGGGGGCAAGAGACCCAGTACTTC.

This sequence joins TRBV7-7 and TRBJ1-4; TRBD1 matches at 7 bases. This CDR3 contains 15 residues. Germline V CDR1 and CDR2: SSHAT, FNYEAQ (reference sequence). The junction had 10 bases not matched to a gene; V was cut back by 5 bases and J by 7 bases. CDR3 sequence: CASSPRQGRGEKLFF. The CDR3 DNA reads TGTGCCAGCAGCCCCCGACAGGGTAGGGGTGAAAAACTGTTTTTT.

This chain links TRBV10-2 with TRBJ2-7; D possibly corresponds to TRBD1 (6 bases). V gave up 6 bases and J gave up 7 bases, with 16 bases separating them. In germline, CDR1 is WSHSY, CDR2 SAAADI. The CDR3 contains 13 residues. CDR3 nucleotide sequence: TGCGCCAGCAGCCAAGACAGGCCGCATGAGCAGTACGTC. This sequence encodes CASSQDRPHEQYV.

The chain is built from TRBV3-1 (or the pseudogene TRBV3-2) and TRBJ1-1, with D tentatively TRBD1 (6 bases). CDR1 is LGHDT, CDR2 YNNKEL, per germline (reference sequence). The CDR3 runs 18 residues. The V gene lost 1 base and the J gene lost 0 bases, with 18 bases spanning the gap. This CDR3 is CASSQGQPRQAMNTEAFF. The DNA for the CDR3 is TGTGCCAGCAGCCAAGGACAGCCCCGACAGGCTATGAACACTGAAGCTTTCTTT.

The rearrangement uses TRBV5-4 and TRBJ2-7; 10 nucleotides line up with TRBD2. Germline V gene data show CDR1 as SGHNT and CDR2 as YYREEE (reference sequence). V shed 4 bases and J 0 bases; nucleotides not matched to a gene: 4. This CDR3 region has 15 residues. The CDR3 nucleotides read TGTGCCAGCAGCCCCTCTAGCGGGGGCTCCTACGAGCAGTACTTC. This translates into CASSPSSGGSYEQYF.

The chain recombines TRBV27 with TRBJ2-7; 8 bases are shared with TRBD2. Per germline, CDR1 MNHEY and CDR2 SMNVEV (reference sequence). The J segment lost 1 base and the V segment lost 0 bases, leaving 14 bases of the junction unmatched. The CDR3 sequence is 19 residues long. Here the CDR3 reads CASSLSMARLQRGSYEQYF. As DNA, the CDR3 is TGTGCCAGCAGTTTATCGATGGCGCGTTTGCAGCGGGGGTCCTACGAGCAGTACTTC.

This rearrangement joins TRBV24-1 to TRBJ2-1, with 10 positions matching TRBD1. The J segment lost 8 bases and the V segment lost 6 bases, leaving 9 bases of the junction unmatched. CDR1 is KGHDR, CDR2 SFDVKD, per germline. The CDR3 runs to 15 residues. The CDR3 loop is CATSPDRGREDEQFF. DNA for the CDR3: TGTGCCACCAGTCCCGACAGGGGGCGCGAAGATGAGCAGTTCTTC.

This sequence joins TRBV6-4 and TRBJ1-3, with TRBD1 as a possible D gene (5 bases). The CDR3 covers 15 residues. Germline CDR1 reads MRHNA; CDR2 reads SNTAGT. Trimming took 4 bases from V and 1 from J, leaving 11 bases between them. This CDR3 is CASSARVVSGNTIYF. As DNA, the CDR3 is TGTGCCAGCAGTGCCAGGGTTGTATCTGGAAACACCATATATTTT.

The chain joins TRBV28 to TRBJ2-6; D gene uncertain. This CDR3 has 17 residues. CDR1 is MDHEN and CDR2 is SYDVKM in the germline V gene. V was cut by 5 bases and J by 0 bases, with 14 bases left in between. CDR3 residues: CASSPALYTSGANVLTF. The CDR3 region has the DNA TGTGCCAGCAGTCCGGCACTATATACCTCTGGGGCCAACGTCCTGACTTTC. Full variable domain (rest looked up from reference TRBV28 and TRBJ2-6): DVKVTQSSRYLVKRTGEKVFLECVQDMDHENMFWYRQDPGLGLRLIYFSYDVKMKEKGDIPEGYSVSREKKERFSLILESASTNQTSMYLCASSPALYTSGANVLTFGAGSRLTVL.

This clone was observed a few times. V usage is TRBV5-1 and J usage is TRBJ2-7; D is perhaps TRBD1 (5 bases). Germline V gives CDR1 SGHRS, CDR2 YFSETQ. Trimming left V 0 bases short and J 1 base short, with 14 bases between. The length of the CDR3 is 16 residues. The CDR3, as DNA: TGCGCCAGCAGCTTGGCAGGGCAGGTGGGATCCTACGAGCAGTACTTC. The encoded protein is CASSLAGQVGSYEQYF.

The V gene is TRBV5-1, the J gene TRBJ2-1, with TRBD1 identical over 7 bases. The CDR3 spans 15 residues. From germline, CDR1 is SGHRS and CDR2 YFSETQ. V shed 0 bases, J shed 2 bases, and the junction held 2 bases outside the gene matches. The CDR3 sequence: CASSLATGAYNEQFF. The CDR3 bases are TGCGCCAGCAGCTTGGCCACAGGGGCCTACAATGAGCAGTTCTTC.

The chain uses TRBV7-6 and TRBJ1-4, with D possibly TRBD1 on 5 matching bases. Germline-derived CDR1 and CDR2 are SGHVS and FNYEAQ. Trimming removed 5 bases from V and 0 bases from J, with 10 bases in between. This CDR3 is built from 15 residues. The CDR3 is CASSTQGATNEKLFF. CDR3 DNA sequence: TGTGCCAGCAGCACCCAGGGTGCAACTAATGAAAAACTGTTTTTT.

The gene calls are TRBV7-9 and TRBJ2-3; maybe TRBD2 (5 bases). Germline V gene lookup returns CDR1 SEHNR and CDR2 FQNEAQ (reference sequence). The V gene lost 5 bases and the J gene lost 4 bases, with 16 bases spanning the gap. The CDR3 totals 15 residues. The CDR3 region has the DNA TGTGCCAGCAGCGCTGGACTGACCATGGCAGATACGCAGTATTTT. This encodes CASSAGLTMADTQYF.

The genes are TRBV7-3 and TRBJ2-7; 7 nucleotides align to TRBD2. Germline lookup yields CDR1 SGHTA and CDR2 FQGTGA. V lost 0 bases to trimming and J lost 5 bases; unmatched junction nucleotides: 4. The CDR3 totals 14 residues. CDR3 DNA sequence: TGTGCCAGCAGCTTAACGGGAGGGGAGGACGAGCAGTACTTC. Amino acid sequence: CASSLTGGEDEQYF.

This clone was observed a single time. This chain links TRBV5-4 with TRBJ2-7; 7 positions match TRBD1. V shed 4 bases and J 0 bases; nucleotides not matched to a gene: 7. In germline, CDR1 is SGHNT, CDR2 YYREEE (reference sequence). CDR3 length: 15 residues. The CDR3 DNA reads as TGTGCCAGCAGCGCTGGGGGACAGTACTCCTACGAGCAGTACTTC. This translates into CASSAGGQYSYEQYF.

The V and J genes are TRBV7-9 and TRBJ1-5, with unresolved D. This CDR3 contains 13 residues. V was clipped by 4 bases and J by 2 bases, with 6 bases between them. Germline CDR1 SEHNR, CDR2 FQNEAQ (reference sequence). The CDR3 region has the DNA TGTGCCAGCAGCTGGGAGCGCAATCAGCCCCAGCATTTT. Protein: CASSWERNQPQHF.

J is TRBJ1-1 and V is TRBV28, with no clear D. The ends were cut back, 6 bases at V and 3 bases at J, with 14 bases in the middle. Germline assignment: CDR1 MDHEN and CDR2 SYDVKM. The CDR3 sequence is 14 residues long. DNA for the CDR3: TGTGCCAGCAGAGAGGGTAGGCTTGACACTGAAGCTTTCTTT. Translation: CASREGRLDTEAFF.

The rearrangement joins TRBV7-6 to TRBJ1-4; D not resolved. Germline-derived CDR1 and CDR2 are SGHVS and FNYEAQ. CDR3 size: 15 residues. V lost 2 bases, J lost 7 bases, and 14 bases lay in between. CDR3 DNA: TGTGCCAGCAGCTTACTCGGTCGAGGTGGTGAAAAACTGTTTTTT. It is translated as CASSLLGRGGEKLFF.

V is TRBV6-5 and J is TRBJ1-3; the D gene is possibly TRBD1 (6 bases). The V gene lost 9 bases and the J gene lost 0 bases, with 15 bases spanning the gap. Per germline, CDR1 MNHEY and CDR2 SVGAGI. The CDR3 is 15 residues long. As DNA, the CDR3 is TGTGCCAGTCGGGACAACTCGTACTCTGGAAACACCATATATTTT. Its translation: CASRDNSYSGNTIYF.